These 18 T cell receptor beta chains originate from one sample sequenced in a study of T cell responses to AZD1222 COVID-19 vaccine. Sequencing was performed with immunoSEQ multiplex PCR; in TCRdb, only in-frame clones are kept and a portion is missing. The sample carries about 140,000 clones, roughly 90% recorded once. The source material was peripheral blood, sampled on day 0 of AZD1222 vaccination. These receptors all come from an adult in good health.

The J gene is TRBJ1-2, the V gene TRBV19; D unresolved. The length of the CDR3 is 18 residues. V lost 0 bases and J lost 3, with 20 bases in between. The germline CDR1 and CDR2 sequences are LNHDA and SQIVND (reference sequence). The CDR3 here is CASSIDPARIYLDYGYTF. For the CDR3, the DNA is TGTGCCAGTAGTATAGATCCCGCCCGGATATATTTGGACTATGGCTACACCTTC.

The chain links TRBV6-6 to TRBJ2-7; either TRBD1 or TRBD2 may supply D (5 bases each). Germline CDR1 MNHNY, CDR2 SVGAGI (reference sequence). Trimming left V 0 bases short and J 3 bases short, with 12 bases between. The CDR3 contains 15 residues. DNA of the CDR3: TGTGCCAGCAGTTACTCTCAGCCGGGGCACTACGAGCAGTACTTC. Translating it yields CASSYSQPGHYEQYF.

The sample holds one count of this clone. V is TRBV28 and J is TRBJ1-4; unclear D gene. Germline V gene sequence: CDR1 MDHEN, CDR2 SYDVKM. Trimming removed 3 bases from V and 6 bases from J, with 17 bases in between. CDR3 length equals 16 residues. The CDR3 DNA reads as TGTGCCAGCAGTTTTTCCTGGGATCTGAGAGATGAAAAACTGTTTTTT. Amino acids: CASSFSWDLRDEKLFF.

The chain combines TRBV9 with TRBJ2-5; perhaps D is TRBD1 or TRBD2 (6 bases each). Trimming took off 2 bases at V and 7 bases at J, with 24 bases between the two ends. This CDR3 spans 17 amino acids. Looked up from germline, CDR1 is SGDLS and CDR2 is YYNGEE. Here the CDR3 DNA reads TGTGCCAGCAGCGTGAGTACCAGGGGAGGAGAAGAAGGGACCCAGTACTTC. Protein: CASSVSTRGGEEGTQYF.

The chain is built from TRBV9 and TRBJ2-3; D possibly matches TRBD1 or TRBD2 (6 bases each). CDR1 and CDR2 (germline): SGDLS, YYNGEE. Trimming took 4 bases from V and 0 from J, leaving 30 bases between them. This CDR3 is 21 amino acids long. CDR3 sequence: CASSLSLTGGAGSRSTDTQYF. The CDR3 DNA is TGTGCCAGCAGCCTTTCTTTGACAGGTGGAGCGGGCAGTCGGAGCACAGATACGCAGTATTTT.

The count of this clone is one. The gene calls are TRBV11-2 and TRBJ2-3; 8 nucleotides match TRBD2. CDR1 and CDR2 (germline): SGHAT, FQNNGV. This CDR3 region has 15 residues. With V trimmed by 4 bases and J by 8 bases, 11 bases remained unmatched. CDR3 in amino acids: CASSSVAGGSLTQYF. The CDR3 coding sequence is TGTGCCAGCAGCTCAGTTGCGGGAGGTTCGCTTACGCAGTATTTT.

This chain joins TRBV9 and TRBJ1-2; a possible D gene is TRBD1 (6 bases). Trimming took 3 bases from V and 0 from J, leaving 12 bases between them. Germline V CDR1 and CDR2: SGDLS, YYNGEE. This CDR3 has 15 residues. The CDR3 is CASSAWDTPNYGYTF. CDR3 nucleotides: TGTGCCAGCAGCGCATGGGACACCCCTAACTATGGCTACACCTTC.

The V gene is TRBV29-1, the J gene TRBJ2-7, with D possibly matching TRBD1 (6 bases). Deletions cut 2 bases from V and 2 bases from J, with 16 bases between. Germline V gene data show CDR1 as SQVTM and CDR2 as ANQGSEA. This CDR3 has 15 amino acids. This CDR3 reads CSVELGRGQTYEQYF. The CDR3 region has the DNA TGCAGCGTTGAATTGGGAAGGGGACAAACCTACGAGCAGTACTTC.

The CDR3 bases are TGTGCCAGCAGCTTAGGCCTCTATAATTCACCCCTCCACTTT. Its protein product is CASSLGLYNSPLHF. The chain is built from TRBV7-2 and TRBJ1-6; no firm D call. V was pared by 1 base and J by 3 bases, with 4 bases between. Germline V gene data show CDR1 as SGHTA and CDR2 as FQGNSA. CDR3 length: 14 amino acids.

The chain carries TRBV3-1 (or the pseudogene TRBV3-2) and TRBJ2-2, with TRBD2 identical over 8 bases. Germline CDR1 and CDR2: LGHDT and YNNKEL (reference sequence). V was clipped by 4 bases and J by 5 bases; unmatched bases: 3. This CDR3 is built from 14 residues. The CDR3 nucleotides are TGTGCCAGCAGCCGGACTAGCCGAACCGGGGAGCTGTTTTTT. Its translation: CASSRTSRTGELFF.

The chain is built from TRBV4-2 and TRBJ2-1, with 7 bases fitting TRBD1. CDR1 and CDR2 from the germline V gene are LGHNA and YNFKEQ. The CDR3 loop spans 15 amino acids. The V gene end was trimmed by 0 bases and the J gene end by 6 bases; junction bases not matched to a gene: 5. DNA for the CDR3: TGTGCCAGCAGCCAAGATGAGGGGACAGCCAATGAGCAGTTCTTC. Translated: CASSQDEGTANEQFF.

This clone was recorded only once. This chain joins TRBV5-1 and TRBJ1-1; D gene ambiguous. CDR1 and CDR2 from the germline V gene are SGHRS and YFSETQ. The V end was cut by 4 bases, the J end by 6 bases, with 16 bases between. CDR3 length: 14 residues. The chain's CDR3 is CASSPLDLTAEAFF. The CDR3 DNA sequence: TGCGCCAGCAGCCCGCTGGACTTGACGGCTGAAGCTTTCTTT.

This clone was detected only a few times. In nucleotides, the CDR3 is TGTGCCAGCAGTAGACAGCCAACTTACTCTGGGGCCAACGTCCTGACTTTC. Amino acid sequence: CASSRQPTYSGANVLTF. The rearrangement joins TRBV2 to TRBJ2-6; TRBD1 might be the D (5 bases). The V gene's germline CDR1 is SNHLY and CDR2 FYNNEI. The CDR3 is 17 amino acids. Trimming left V 5 bases short and J 0 bases short, with 14 bases between.

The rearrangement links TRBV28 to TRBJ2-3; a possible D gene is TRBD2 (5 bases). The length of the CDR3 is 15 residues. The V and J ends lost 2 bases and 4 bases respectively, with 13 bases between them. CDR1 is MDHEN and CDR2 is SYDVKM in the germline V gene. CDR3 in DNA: TGTGCCAGCAGTTTAGGGAGTTGGGTTCCAGATACGCAGTATTTT. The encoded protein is CASSLGSWVPDTQYF. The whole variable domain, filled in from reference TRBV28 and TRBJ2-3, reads DVKVTQSSRYLVKRTGEKVFLECVQDMDHENMFWYRQDPGLGLRLIYFSYDVKMKEKGDIPEGYSVSREKKERFSLILESASTNQTSMYLCASSLGSWVPDTQYFGPGTRLTVL.

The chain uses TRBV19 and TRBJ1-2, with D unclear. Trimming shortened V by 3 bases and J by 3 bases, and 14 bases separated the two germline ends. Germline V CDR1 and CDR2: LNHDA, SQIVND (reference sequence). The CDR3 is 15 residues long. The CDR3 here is CASSIGLTNYYGYTF. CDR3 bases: TGTGCCAGTAGTATCGGTCTCACAAACTACTATGGCTACACCTTC. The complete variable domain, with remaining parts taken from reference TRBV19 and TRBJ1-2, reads DGGITQSPKYLFRKEGQNVTLSCEQNLNHDAMYWYRQDPGQGLRLIYYSQIVNDFQKGDIAEGYSVSREKKESFPLTVTSAQKNPTAFYLCASSIGLTNYYGYTFGSGTRLTVV.

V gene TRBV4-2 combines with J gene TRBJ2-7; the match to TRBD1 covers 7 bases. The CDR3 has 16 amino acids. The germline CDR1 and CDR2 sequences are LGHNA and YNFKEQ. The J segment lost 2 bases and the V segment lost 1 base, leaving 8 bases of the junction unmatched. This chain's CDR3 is CASSQAGTATTYEQYF. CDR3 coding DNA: TGTGCCAGCAGCCAAGCGGGGACAGCGACAACCTACGAGCAGTACTTC.

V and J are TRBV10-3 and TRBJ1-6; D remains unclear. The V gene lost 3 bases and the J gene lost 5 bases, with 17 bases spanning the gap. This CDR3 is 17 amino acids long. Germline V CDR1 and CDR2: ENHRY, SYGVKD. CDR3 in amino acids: CAISDSPIEFHNSPLHF. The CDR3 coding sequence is TGTGCCATCAGTGACTCGCCCATTGAGTTTCATAATTCACCCCTCCACTTT.

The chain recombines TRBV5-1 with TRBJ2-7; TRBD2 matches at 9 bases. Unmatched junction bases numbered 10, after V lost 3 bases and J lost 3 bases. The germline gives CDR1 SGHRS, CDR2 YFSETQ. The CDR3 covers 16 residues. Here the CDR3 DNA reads TGCGCCAGCAGCTCCGTAGCGGGGGCCACAATCTACGAGCAGTACTTC. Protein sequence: CASSSVAGATIYEQYF.